This T cell receptor beta chain was recovered during a study of blood T cell repertoires in COVID-19. The wider study: The analysed material was cDNA or gDNA that came from T cells, B-cell-depleted T cells, or PBMCs.

The V gene's germline CDR1 is MNHNS and CDR2 SASEGT. With V trimmed by 1 base and J by 0 bases, 3 bases remained unmatched. This CDR3 has 15 amino acids. TCRdb keeps only in-frame clones here, not all; method: immunoSEQ multiplex PCR. The data contain 85,000 to 130,000 clones, 80% to 90% of them singletons. Living in under 30 US areas, the participants were between roughly 18 and 95 years of age. The study assigned cohorts using participant-reported clinical history. Two negative PCRs, clearance, or symptom resolution had been documented for recovered Cohort 3 donors. The sequence was collected from a woman aged 50 to 65 who had recovered from COVID-19. The sequenced sample consisted of PBMCs or T cells enriched from blood (not recorded which). This chain uses TRBV6-1 with TRBJ2-7, with 7 bases aligning to TRBD1. The CDR3 DNA reads TGTGCCAGCAGTGAAGTGGGACAGAGCTCCTACGAGCAGTACTTC. The encoded protein is CASSEVGQSSYEQYF.